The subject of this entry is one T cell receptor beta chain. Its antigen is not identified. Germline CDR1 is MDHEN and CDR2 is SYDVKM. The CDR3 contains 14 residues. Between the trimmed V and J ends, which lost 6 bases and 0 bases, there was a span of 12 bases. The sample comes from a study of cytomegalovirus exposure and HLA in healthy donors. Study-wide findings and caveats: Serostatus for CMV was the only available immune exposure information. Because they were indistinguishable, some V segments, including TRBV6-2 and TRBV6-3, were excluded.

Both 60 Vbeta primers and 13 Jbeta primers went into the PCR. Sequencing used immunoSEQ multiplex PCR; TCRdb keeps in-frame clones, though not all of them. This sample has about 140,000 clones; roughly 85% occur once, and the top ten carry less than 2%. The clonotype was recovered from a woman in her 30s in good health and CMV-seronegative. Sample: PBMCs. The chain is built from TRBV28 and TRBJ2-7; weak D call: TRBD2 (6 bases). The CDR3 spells CASRGGGSSYEQYF. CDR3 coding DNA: TGTGCCAGCAGGGGTGGGGGGAGCTCCTACGAGCAGTACTTC.